This T cell receptor (beta chain) was found in a study of T cell responses to AZD1222 COVID-19 vaccine. Regarding the study as a whole: Recipients of two AZD1222 doses showed rising Spike-specific TCR breadth and depth. There were mostly white British donors and more females than males, and clonal diversity was possibly underestimated.

This CDR3 is 16 amino acids long. V was pared by 4 bases and J by 7 bases, with 22 bases between. Germline CDR1 KGHSH, CDR2 LQKENI. A word on this clone: Its antigen is unknown.

Clones were read by immunoSEQ multiplex PCR, and TCRdb kept only the in-frame ones, dropping some. The table lists 85,000 to 90,000 clones, roughly nine tenths of them singletons. The sequence derives from an adult in good health. Material: peripheral blood, obtained on day 0 of AZD1222 vaccination. This chain uses TRBV18 with TRBJ1-1; D perhaps matches TRBD1 (5 bases). CDR3 sequence: CASSLPGTAGRGEAFF. The CDR3 bases are TGTGCCAGCTCACTGCCCGGGACGGCCGGGAGGGGTGAAGCTTTCTTT.